This T cell receptor beta chain was recorded in a study of siplizumab effects on memory and regulatory T cells. Method: immunoSEQ multiplex PCR; TCRdb's copy keeps in-frame clones and lacks some. The sample yields about 50,000 clones, approximately 93% seen once. General study results and limits: It was not possible to assign a naive or memory phenotype to roughly 80-96% of proliferating CD4+ or CD8+ clones.

The length of the CDR3 is 11 residues. V was cut by 5 bases and J by 5 bases, with 7 bases left in between. From germline, CDR1 is SGHVS and CDR2 FQNEAQ. Points on this clone: Antigen specificity is unknown.

Sequenced: CD8+ T cells sorted from blood. The TCR comes from a human donor in good health. The chain combines TRBV7-8 with TRBJ2-7; D gene uncertain. The CDR3 sequence: CASSPHDEQYF. CDR3 in DNA: TGTGCCAGCAGCCCCCACGACGAGCAGTACTTC.